The rows below give T cell receptor beta chains drawn from one sample of a study of blood T cell repertoires in COVID-19. Generated by immunoSEQ multiplex PCR, the TCRdb table keeps only in-frame clones and is missing some. Among roughly 75,000 clones, 75% to 90% were seen once, and the ten largest hold 5.5% to 7%. The sample was peripheral blood. The origin of the receptors is a man at least 80 years old with COVID-19, enrolled during active disease. Each CDR3 is given with its conserved first and last residue. For some rows the clone size is stated as once, few or many, or as a class when expanded; others skip it.

v_gene,j_gene,abundance,CDR3aa
TRBV2,TRBJ2-5,once,CASSETRGQETQYF
TRBV19,TRBJ2-3,-,CASKSGASTDTQYF
TRBV5-4,TRBJ1-2,-,CASSPGGTGGYTF
TRBV27,TRBJ2-1,-,CASSSGGAGNNEQFF
TRBV6-4,TRBJ2-5,-,CASSRDRGETQYF
TRBV2,TRBJ1-1,-,CASIMDRDTEAFF
TRBV6-5,TRBJ1-2,-,CASRTVQDYGYTF
TRBV5-6,TRBJ2-4,-,CASSPTGGAKNIQYF
TRBV6-5,TRBJ1-2,-,CARSQGARYGYTF
TRBV5-1,TRBJ1-1,-,CASSLAAGTEAFF
TRBV5-1,TRBJ1-4,-,CASSFSRGAEKLFF
TRBV6-2/TRBV6-3,TRBJ2-7,-,CASSPTGTAPYEQYF
TRBV11-2,TRBJ1-1,-,CASSLVSGEAFF
TRBV29-1,TRBJ1-2,few,CSVGWDSGSLGYTF
TRBV5-1,TRBJ1-2,-,CASSGDRGQSYGYTF
TRBV19,TRBJ2-7,-,CASSPGEEARQYF
TRBV4-1,TRBJ2-1,once,CASSQDRGSINNEQFF
TRBV3-1/TRBV3-2,TRBJ2-1,-,CASSQDRVGLALVYNEQFF
TRBV9,TRBJ2-3,-,CASSTRAGVTDTQYF
TRBV3-1/TRBV3-2,TRBJ2-3,-,CASSQGLRTQYF
TRBV6-5,TRBJ1-1,-,CASTLGGENTEAFF
TRBV19,TRBJ2-3,-,CASSDSITDTQYF
TRBV6-5,TRBJ2-1,-,CASMERDYYNEQFF
TRBV6-5,TRBJ2-3,-,CASSYSAGGYTDTQYF
TRBV3-1/TRBV3-2,TRBJ1-2,once,CASSQDNRGGYTF
TRBV7-3,TRBJ2-3,-,CASSLVRGSTDTQYF
TRBV5-1,TRBJ2-7,-,CASSSTGGIGEQYF
TRBV25-1,TRBJ2-1,-,CASDKGGSYNEQFF
TRBV12-5,TRBJ2-7,-,CASGPNLGGYEQYF
TRBV2,TRBJ1-1,-,CASSNRAGEAFF
TRBV4-2,TRBJ2-1,-,CASSQGDGHPDNEQFF
TRBV24-1,TRBJ1-2,-,CATSDRLPGQGYGYTF
TRBV19,TRBJ1-5,-,CASSLTGDQPQHF
TRBV7-3,TRBJ2-5,-,CASSLGGGAETQYF
TRBV7-9,TRBJ2-3,-,CASSLDRGTDTQYF
TRBV20-1,TRBJ2-5,-,CSASLLAVGQYF
TRBV6-5,TRBJ1-2,few,CASSQKGRVYTF
TRBV28,TRBJ1-2,-,CASSRQGRGRDYGYTF
TRBV27,TRBJ2-1,-,CASSRRTGDMNEQFF
TRBV2,TRBJ2-5,-,CASRSRLAGGGETQYF
TRBV5-6,TRBJ1-2,-,CASSLLQQEGYTF
TRBV15,TRBJ2-1,few,CATSRGISGTYNEQFF
TRBV7-3,TRBJ2-2,once,CASSLRATTGELFF
TRBV6-2/TRBV6-3,TRBJ2-7,-,CASSPPTAGSYEQYF
TRBV18,TRBJ2-5,-,CASSPGTGRTETQYF
TRBV3-1/TRBV3-2,TRBJ2-3,-,CASSQESRTDTQYF
TRBV2,TRBJ1-5,-,CASRGGLGQPQHF
TRBV7-2,TRBJ2-3,-,CASSLSPGNTDTQYF
TRBV11-3,TRBJ1-3,-,CCSQGSGNTIYF
TRBV5-1,TRBJ2-7,once,CASSLLASRQGAGYEQYF